This entry concerns a single T cell receptor (beta chain). The data belong to a study of OX40 agonist ivuxolimab in advanced cancers. CDR1 SEHNR and CDR2 FQNEAQ come from the germline V gene (reference sequence). The CDR3 has 12 residues. V was pared by 5 bases and J by 7 bases, with 10 bases between. The method was immunoSEQ multiplex PCR; TCRdb's version includes in-frame clones alone and lacks a portion of them. The sample yields about 110,000 clones, about 91% seen once. This receptor was obtained from an adult with an advanced solid tumor such as melanoma, head and neck, liver or kidney cancer. The material sequenced was CD4+ or CD8+ T cells sorted from blood, taken in a trial of the OX40 agonist ivuxolimab. This chain joins TRBV7-9 and TRBJ2-3; D may be TRBD1 (5 bases). The DNA for the CDR3 is TGTGCCAGCAGCCCGTGGGGCTATACGCAGTATTTT. Encoded protein: CASSPWGYTQYF.